These 14 T cell receptor beta chains came from one sample sequenced in a study of T cell changes during pregnancy in multiple sclerosis. Sequenced by immunoSEQ multiplex PCR; TCRdb stores in-frame clones only, minus some. The sample lists just under 40,000 clones, over 75% occurring once. Sequencing was performed on CD4+ T cells from peripheral blood mononuclear cells, taken in the first trimester of pregnancy. The receptors shown here come from a female donor in good health, enrolled as a control in a pregnancy study.

This clone occurred once. The chain employs TRBV6-4 and TRBJ2-7; weak D call: TRBD2 (7 bases). The germline V gene encodes CDR1 MRHNA and CDR2 SNTAGT. The germline V and J ends were trimmed by 6 bases and 0 bases, with 12 bases remaining between them. The CDR3 length is 14 residues. DNA of the CDR3: TGTGCCAGCAGGGTGGGGGGGCCCTCCTACGAGCAGTACTTC. Translation gives CASRVGGPSYEQYF.

This clone has only one observation. The CDR3 region is CATSRRQGDTGELFF. DNA for the CDR3: TGTGCCACCAGCAGACGACAGGGGGACACCGGGGAGCTGTTTTTT. The gene calls are TRBV15 and TRBJ2-2; 9 bases agree with TRBD1. The CDR3 sequence is 15 residues long. Trimming cost V 2 bases and J 3 bases; bases outside gene matches: 1. CDR1 is LNHNV and CDR2 is YYDKDF in the germline V gene (reference sequence).

The J gene is TRBJ1-5, the V gene TRBV27; D not certain. CDR1 is MNHEY and CDR2 is SMNVEV in the germline V gene (reference sequence). V lost 3 bases and J 5 bases, leaving 8 bases between the germline ends. CDR3 length: 13 residues. This chain's CDR3 is CASSFGQHQPQHF. The CDR3 nucleotides are TGTGCCAGCAGTTTTGGGCAGCATCAGCCCCAGCATTTT.

This clone has just one count. The chain is built from TRBV29-1 and TRBJ1-2, with 7 bases matching TRBD1. The CDR3 extends over 13 amino acids. The germline CDR1 and CDR2 sequences are SQVTM and ANQGSEA. With V trimmed by 6 bases and J by 3 bases, 7 bases remained unmatched. The CDR3 DNA reads as TGCAGCGTCGCGACAGGGCTCTACTATGGCTACACCTTC. Translating gives CSVATGLYYGYTF.

J is TRBJ1-6 and V is TRBV19; TRBD1 aligns across 8 bases. The CDR3 length is 13 residues. The ends lost 6 bases at V and 8 bases at J; junction bases unmatched: 3. Germline values: CDR1 LNHDA, CDR2 SQIVND (reference sequence). CDR3 in DNA: TGTGCCAGTAGCGGACAGGGCCATTCACCCCTCCACTTT. It translates to CASSGQGHSPLHF.

V is TRBV4-3 and J is TRBJ2-5; TRBD2 aligns across 11 bases. V shed 1 base and J 5 bases; nucleotides not matched to a gene: 12. Germline CDR1 and CDR2: LGHNA and YSLEER. The CDR3 covers 18 residues. CDR3 amino acids: CASSQGLTSGGLGETQYF. The CDR3 bases are TGCGCCAGCAGCCAAGGGCTTACTAGCGGGGGATTAGGGGAGACCCAGTACTTC.

The chain is built from TRBV21-1 and TRBJ2-7; the D call TRBD1 from the table was never checked on the DNA. TRBV21-1 is given as a pseudogene. The CDR3 totals 17 residues. The CDR3 nucleotides read TGTGCCAGCGTTGATCGGGACAGGGGGCTTCGCTCCTACGAGCAGTACTTC. It specifies CASVDRDRGLRSYEQYF.

The CDR3 region is CSVGDRTSGNTIYF. The CDR3 DNA reads TGCAGCGTTGGGGACAGGACTTCTGGAAACACCATATATTTT. The chain employs TRBV29-1 and TRBJ1-3; 8 positions match TRBD1. Germline-derived CDR1 and CDR2 are SQVTM and ANQGSEA. Losses at the gene ends were 4 bases for V and 1 base for J; bases not matched to a gene: 3. The CDR3 covers 14 residues.

This clone was counted only a few times. The chain combines TRBV7-9 with TRBJ1-3; D not certain. This CDR3 is built from 14 residues. Germline loops: CDR1 SEHNR, CDR2 FQNEAQ (reference sequence). Trimming took 0 bases from V and 3 from J, leaving 6 bases between them. The CDR3 nucleotides read TGTGCCAGCAGCTTAGCAATAATTGGAAACACCATATATTTT. It translates to CASSLAIIGNTIYF.

The J gene is TRBJ2-3, the V gene TRBV5-1, with 7 bases that match TRBD2. The CDR3 length is 15 residues. Germline V gives CDR1 SGHRS, CDR2 YFSETQ. V shed 0 bases and J 4 bases; nucleotides not matched to a gene: 5. The CDR3 is CASSLVGGGSDTQYF. Written as DNA, the CDR3 is TGCGCCAGCAGCTTGGTCGGCGGGGGTTCAGATACGCAGTATTTT.

The rearrangement uses TRBV5-1 and TRBJ2-1; possible D gene TRBD2, 5 bases. The ends were cut back, 0 bases at V and 6 bases at J, with 19 bases in the middle. Germline CDR1 and CDR2: SGHRS and YFSETQ. The CDR3 contains 17 residues. This chain's CDR3 is CASSLAGEVPFGNEQFF. CDR3 nucleotide sequence: TGCGCCAGCAGCTTGGCCGGGGAAGTCCCCTTCGGCAATGAGCAGTTCTTC. The variable domain in full, with the rest retrieved from reference TRBV5-1 and TRBJ2-1, is KAGVTQTPRYLIKTRGQQVTLSCSPISGHRSVSWYQQTPGQGLQFLFEYFSETQRNKGNFPGRFSGRQFSNSRSEMNVSTLELGDSALYLCASSLAGEVPFGNEQFFGPGTRLTVL.

The chain recombines TRBV15 with TRBJ2-2; 8 bases match TRBD2. Germline assignment: CDR1 LNHNV and CDR2 YYDKDF (reference sequence). The V segment lost 5 bases and the J segment 5 bases; nucleotides outside the gene matches: 7. The CDR3 contains 15 residues. The CDR3 DNA is TGTGCCACCAGCCCGGGGGGGCCGGGAACCGGGGAGCTGTTTTTT. Translation: CATSPGGPGTGELFF.

The CDR3 DNA sequence: TGTGCCAGCAGTCAGGGCTCTGGCTACACCTTC. This codes for CASSQGSGYTF. The J gene is TRBJ1-2, the V gene TRBV6-5, with D tentatively TRBD1 (5 bases). Germline V CDR1 and CDR2: MNHEY, SVGAGI. The CDR3 has 11 amino acids. The ends were cut back, 5 bases at V and 7 bases at J, with 8 bases in the middle.

The chain recombines TRBV4-3 with TRBJ1-1, with a possible D match to TRBD1 (6 bases). The CDR3 consists of 14 residues. The ends were cut back, 4 bases at V and 1 base at J, with 10 bases in the middle. CDR1 and CDR2 (germline): LGHNA, YSLEER. CDR3: CASSPQGSNTEAFF. The CDR3 DNA reads as TGCGCCAGCAGCCCCCAGGGGTCGAACACTGAAGCTTTCTTT.